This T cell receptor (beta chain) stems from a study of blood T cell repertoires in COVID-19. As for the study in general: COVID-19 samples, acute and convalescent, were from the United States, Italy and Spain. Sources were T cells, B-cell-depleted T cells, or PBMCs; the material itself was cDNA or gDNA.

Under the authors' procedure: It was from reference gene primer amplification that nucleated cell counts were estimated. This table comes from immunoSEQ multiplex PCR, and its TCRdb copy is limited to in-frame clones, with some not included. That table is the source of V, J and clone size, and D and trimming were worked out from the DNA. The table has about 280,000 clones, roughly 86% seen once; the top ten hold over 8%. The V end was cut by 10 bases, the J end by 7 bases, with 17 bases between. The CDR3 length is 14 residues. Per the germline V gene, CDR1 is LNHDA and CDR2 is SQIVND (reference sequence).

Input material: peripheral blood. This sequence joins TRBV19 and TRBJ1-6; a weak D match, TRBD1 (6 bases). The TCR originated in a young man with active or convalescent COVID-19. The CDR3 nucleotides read TGTGCCACGTCCTCCAGGGGTAGGAATTCACCCCTCCACTTT. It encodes CATSSRGRNSPLHF.